These 24 T cell receptor beta chains were all obtained from the same sample, sequenced in a study of radiation and T cells in renal cell carcinoma. Regarding time point: baseline pretreatment blood. Documented treatment: 15 Gy SBRT to primary tumor, nephrectomy 4 weeks later. Method: immunoSEQ multiplex PCR; TCRdb's copy keeps in-frame clones and lacks some. This table has about 130,000 clones, about 88% appearing once. This sample comprised blood, obtained from a patient whose treatment included radiotherapy and nephrectomy. The receptor source for this set is a woman aged 45-65 years with renal cell carcinoma.

The V and J genes are TRBV6-5 and TRBJ1-1; possible D gene TRBD1, 6 bases. CDR1 and CDR2 from the germline V gene are MNHEY and SVGAGI. The CDR3 contains 15 residues. With 8 bases removed from V and 1 base from J, the gap between germline ends came to 17 bases. The DNA for the CDR3 is TGTGCCAGCGGGGGCTCTCGACAGGAGAACACTGAAGCTTTCTTT. Protein sequence: CASGGSRQENTEAFF.

The chain has TRBV7-9 and TRBJ1-2; D possibly corresponds to TRBD1 (5 bases). Between the trimmed V and J ends, which lost 5 bases and 6 bases, there was a span of 22 bases. Per germline, CDR1 SEHNR and CDR2 FQNEAQ (reference sequence). The CDR3 is 16 amino acids. CDR3 sequence (DNA): TGTGCCAGCAGCATAAGGGGACGAGGGACCAGCGATGGCTACACCTTC. Amino acid sequence: CASSIRGRGTSDGYTF.

This sequence joins TRBV28 and TRBJ1-1; the D is unclear. The CDR3 sequence is 13 residues long. Per germline, CDR1 MDHEN and CDR2 SYDVKM. Trimming removed 3 bases from V and 3 bases from J, with 8 bases in between. CDR3 protein: CASSLAGDTEAFF. The CDR3 DNA sequence: TGTGCCAGCAGTTTGGCCGGGGACACTGAAGCTTTCTTT.

This chain links TRBV25-1 with TRBJ2-1; maybe TRBD2 (6 bases). Germline V gene lookup returns CDR1 MGHDK and CDR2 SYGVNS. The CDR3 is 15 amino acids. V was cut by 4 bases and J by 5 bases, with 15 bases left in between. In nucleotides, the CDR3 is TGTGCCAGCAGTGGACTCCGGGACTGGAACAATGAGCAGTTCTTC. It specifies CASSGLRDWNNEQFF.

This clone was recorded only once. The chain employs TRBV2 and TRBJ2-7; D is possibly TRBD2 (7 bases). Germline values: CDR1 SNHLY, CDR2 FYNNEI. With 4 bases removed from V and 3 bases from J, the gap between germline ends came to 13 bases. This CDR3 comprises 14 residues. CDR3 nucleotide sequence: TGTGCCAGCAGTGCGGTGCGGGGGCTCTACGAGCAGTACTTC. Its translation: CASSAVRGLYEQYF.

The chain employs TRBV2 and TRBJ2-7, with 9 positions matching TRBD2. Germline V gene data show CDR1 as SNHLY and CDR2 as FYNNEI. This CDR3 spans 14 amino acids. V was clipped by 7 bases and J by 2 bases; unmatched bases: 6. The CDR3 region is CASKSTSGPYEQYF. The CDR3 region has the DNA TGTGCCAGCAAGTCGACTAGCGGCCCCTACGAGCAGTACTTC. Full variable domain (outside the CDR3, taken from reference TRBV2 and TRBJ2-7): EPEVTQTPSHQVTQMGQEVILRCVPISNHLYFYWYRQILGQKVEFLVSFYNNEISEKSEIFDDQFSVERPDGSNFTLKIRSTKLEDSAMYFCASKSTSGPYEQYFGPGTRLTVT.

V and J are TRBV19 and TRBJ2-7; 7 positions match TRBD1. The CDR3 extends over 15 amino acids. V shed 6 bases and J 2 bases; nucleotides not matched to a gene: 10. Germline CDR1 and CDR2: LNHDA and SQIVND (reference sequence). This chain's CDR3 is CASRHRQGSTYEQYF. The CDR3 DNA reads as TGTGCCAGTAGACACAGACAGGGTTCAACCTACGAGCAGTACTTC.

The gene calls are TRBV5-1 and TRBJ2-7; no reliable D call. V lost 1 base to trimming and J lost 0 bases, with 14 bases between them. The germline CDR1 and CDR2 sequences are SGHRS and YFSETQ. The CDR3 has 16 amino acids. Here the CDR3 reads CASSLNGRVSSYEQYF. The CDR3 nucleotides read TGCGCCAGCAGCTTGAATGGCCGGGTTAGCTCCTACGAGCAGTACTTC.

J is TRBJ1-5 and V is TRBV4-3; weak D call: TRBD1 (5 bases). This CDR3 contains 16 residues. V was pared by 2 bases and J by 3 bases, with 14 bases between. From germline, CDR1 is LGHNA and CDR2 YSLEER. The DNA of the CDR3 is TGCGCCAGCAGCCAATCGATGGGGCAGATCAATCAGCCCCAGCATTTT. Translation gives CASSQSMGQINQPQHF.

This chain joins TRBV6-1 and TRBJ1-5; unclear D gene. The CDR3 runs 14 residues. CDR1 and CDR2 from the germline V gene are MNHNS and SASEGT. V was shortened by 2 bases and J by 0 bases, with 5 bases between the two germline ends. As DNA, the CDR3 is TGTGCCAGCAGTGAATACCATAGCAATCAGCCCCAGCATTTT. It translates to CASSEYHSNQPQHF.

This clone was seen a handful of times. The CDR3 DNA follows: TGTGCCAGCAGTGTCCACACTGAAGCTTTCTTT. This codes for CASSVHTEAFF. The chain combines TRBV2 with TRBJ1-1; D is unresolved. Trimming removed 4 bases from V and 3 bases from J, with 3 bases in between. The CDR3 runs 11 residues. The V gene's germline CDR1 is SNHLY and CDR2 FYNNEI. The full variable domain, its missing parts supplied by reference TRBV2 and TRBJ1-1, is EPEVTQTPSHQVTQMGQEVILRCVPISNHLYFYWYRQILGQKVEFLVSFYNNEISEKSEIFDDQFSVERPDGSNFTLKIRSTKLEDSAMYFCASSVHTEAFFGQGTRLTVV.

This rearrangement joins TRBV7-2 to TRBJ2-5; no reliable D call. The CDR3 is made up of 14 amino acids. Germline values: CDR1 SGHTA, CDR2 FQGNSA. The V gene lost 3 bases and the J gene lost 4 bases, with 12 bases spanning the gap. The CDR3 loop reads CASSFARPGETQYF. DNA of the CDR3: TGTGCCAGCAGCTTCGCCCGACCCGGAGAGACCCAGTACTTC.

V and J are TRBV9 and TRBJ1-6; D unresolved. The germline V gene has CDR1 SGDLS and CDR2 YYNGEE. V lost 4 bases and J 10 bases, leaving 12 bases between the germline ends. The CDR3 extends over 13 amino acids. CDR3 DNA: TGTGCCAGCAGCTCCGGAGAGGGATCACCCCTCCACTTT. Translated: CASSSGEGSPLHF. Variable domain in full (rest from reference TRBV9 and TRBJ1-6): DSGVTQTPKHLITATGQRVTLRCSPRSGDLSVYWYQQSLDQGLQFLIQYYNGEERAKGNILERFSAQQFPDLHSELNLSSLELGDSALYFCASSSGEGSPLHFGNGTRLTVT.

The chain employs TRBV6-5 and TRBJ1-2; unclear D gene. The germline V gene encodes CDR1 MNHEY and CDR2 SVGAGI. The CDR3 runs 14 residues. V was cut by 4 bases and J by 2 bases, with 11 bases left in between. CDR3: CASSSGGQNYGYTF. The CDR3 nucleotides are TGTGCCAGCAGTTCCGGTGGCCAGAACTATGGCTACACCTTC.

The chain carries TRBV5-8 and TRBJ1-2; D remains unclear. CDR1 is SGHTS, CDR2 YDEGEE, per germline. This CDR3 is built from 14 residues. Trimming stripped 1 base from V and 3 bases from J, with 10 bases between. CDR3 coding DNA: TGTGCCAGCAGCTTGTTGGCAGGCCACTATGGCTACACCTTC. Residues: CASSLLAGHYGYTF. Full variable domain (outside the CDR3, taken from reference TRBV5-8 and TRBJ1-2): EAGVTQSPTHLIKTRGQQATLRCSPISGHTSVYWYQQALGLGLQFLLWYDEGEERNRGNFPPRFSGRQFPNYSSELNVNALELEDSALYLCASSLLAGHYGYTFGSGTRLTVV.

CDR3 residues: CASSLGGLPNTEAFF. In DNA form, the CDR3 reads TGTGCCAGCAGCTTAGGGGGCCTTCCTAACACTGAAGCTTTCTTT. This chain joins TRBV7-9 and TRBJ1-1; D is possibly TRBD1 (5 bases). Germline lookup yields CDR1 SEHNR and CDR2 FQNEAQ (reference sequence). The ends were cut back, 1 base at V and 2 bases at J, with 11 bases in the middle. This CDR3 has 15 residues.

This chain joins TRBV2 and TRBJ1-1; D uncertain. The V end was cut by 7 bases, the J end by 4 bases, with 10 bases between. This CDR3 contains 12 residues. Germline V lookup: CDR1 SNHLY, CDR2 FYNNEI. The CDR3 bases are TGTGCCAGCAATTTGGGGTCCACTGAAGCTTTCTTT. Its translation is CASNLGSTEAFF.

V gene TRBV6-5 combines with J gene TRBJ2-2, with 8 bases matching TRBD2. Losses at the gene ends were 6 bases for V and 5 bases for J; bases not matched to a gene: 8. The CDR3 has 15 residues. Per the germline V gene, CDR1 is MNHEY and CDR2 is SVGAGI. The CDR3 spells CASSLGGAGTGELFF. CDR3 bases: TGTGCCAGCAGCCTCGGGGGGGCTGGGACCGGGGAGCTGTTTTTT.

This clone was seen only once. This chain uses TRBV5-1 with TRBJ1-1; D might be TRBD1 (6 bases). V lost 3 bases and J 1 base, leaving 10 bases between the germline ends. Germline-derived CDR1 and CDR2 are SGHRS and YFSETQ. CDR3 size: 14 residues. CDR3 residues: CASSSWTANTEAFF. CDR3 nucleotide sequence: TGCGCCAGCAGCTCGTGGACAGCGAACACTGAAGCTTTCTTT.

The chain recombines TRBV19 with TRBJ2-1; 10 nucleotides agree with TRBD2. The trim removed 8 bases at V and 9 bases at J, leaving 10 bases unmatched. CDR1 is LNHDA, CDR2 SQIVND, per germline (reference sequence). CDR3 size: 14 residues. As DNA, the CDR3 is TGTGCCAGTCGCTCTAGCGGGGGTTCAGGTGAGCAGTTCTTC. This gives the protein CASRSSGGSGEQFF.

The CDR3 DNA follows: TGTGCCAGCAGCCAAAGATGGGACCACGAGCAGTACTTC. Its protein is CASSQRWDHEQYF. The chain employs TRBV11-3 and TRBJ2-7; perhaps D is TRBD1 or TRBD2 (5 bases each). Germline V gene lookup returns CDR1 SGHNT and CDR2 YENEEA. The CDR3 contains 13 residues. V dropped 5 bases and J dropped 5 bases, with 13 bases sitting between them.

This chain joins TRBV10-3 and TRBJ2-3, with no clear D. There are 12 residues in the CDR3. Germline CDR1 is ENHRY and CDR2 is SYGVKD. Trimming shortened V by 0 bases and J by 5 bases, and 3 bases separated the two germline ends. The CDR3 nucleotides read TGTGCCATCAGTGAGTCTGTAGATACGCAGTATTTT. Amino acids: CAISESVDTQYF.

Written as DNA, the CDR3 is TGTGCCAGCAGCTTTAGAGACGGCCACTATGGCTACACCTTC. This translates into CASSFRDGHYGYTF. V is TRBV11-2 and J is TRBJ1-2, with D hard to call. V was pared by 3 bases and J by 3 bases, with 11 bases between. There are 14 residues in the CDR3. CDR1 and CDR2 (germline): SGHAT, FQNNGV.

The gene calls are TRBV2 and TRBJ2-5; D gene uncertain. The germline CDR1 and CDR2 sequences are SNHLY and FYNNEI. Trimming shortened V by 2 bases and J by 1 base, and 5 bases separated the two germline ends. This CDR3 region has 13 residues. This chain's CDR3 is CASSENSQETQYF. CDR3 nucleotide sequence: TGTGCCAGCAGTGAAAACAGCCAAGAGACCCAGTACTTC.